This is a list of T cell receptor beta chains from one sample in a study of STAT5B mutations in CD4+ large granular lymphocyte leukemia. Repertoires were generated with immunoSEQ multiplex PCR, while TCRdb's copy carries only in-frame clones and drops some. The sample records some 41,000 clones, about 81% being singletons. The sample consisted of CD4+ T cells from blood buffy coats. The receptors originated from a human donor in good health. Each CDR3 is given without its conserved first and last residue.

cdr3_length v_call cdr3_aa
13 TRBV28 ASSLGDRGYTEAF
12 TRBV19 ASSMGQLRQPQH
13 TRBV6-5 ASSFTGKLNEKLF
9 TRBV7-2 ASSTREAQY
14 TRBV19 ASRTGTGGLNTEAF
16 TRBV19 ASSIGQGTSGSTDTQY
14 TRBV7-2 ASSLAWGRSNQPQH
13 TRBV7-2 ASSPVDGTYNEQF
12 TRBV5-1 ASSKGQGRPGYT
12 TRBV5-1 ASSPAGTGRTAF
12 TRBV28 ASGEGGQPYEQY
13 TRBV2 ASILGTHHSGELF
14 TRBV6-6 ASTDAGGGASYEQY
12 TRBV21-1 ASSKNSGNYGYT
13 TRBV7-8 ASSFSGASYNEQF
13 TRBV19 ASSIGIQSPHGYT
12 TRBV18 ASSPPGFEDGYT
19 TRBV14 ASSQVGPGRGPGSYNSPLH
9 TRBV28 ATSGGYGYT
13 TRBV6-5 ASSSRTGAMHEQY